The following is a TCR beta chain sequence with its context. Authors' methods: By means of reference gene primer amplification, nucleated cell counts were estimated. TCRdb's copy holds only in-frame clones and misses some; the assay was immunoSEQ multiplex PCR. The DNA was the basis for D and trimming; V, J and clone size are from that table. The sample includes over 400,000 clones, approximately 85% of them seen just once. These data belong to a study of blood T cell repertoires in COVID-19. As for the study in general: Some COVID-19 samples were acute and others convalescent; all came from the United States, Italy and Spain. T cells, B-cell-depleted T cells, or PBMCs supplied cDNA or gDNA.

V was clipped by 5 bases and J by 1 base; unmatched bases: 6. The CDR3 runs to 15 residues. From germline, CDR1 is LNHDA and CDR2 SQIVND (reference sequence). The receptor was derived from a human donor in a cohort sampled during active COVID-19. The sequenced material came from peripheral blood. The rearrangement joins TRBV19 to TRBJ1-1, with TRBD1 matching 8 bases. The CDR3 sequence: CASSSTGASNTEAFF. The DNA for the CDR3 is TGTGCCAGTAGTTCGACAGGGGCCTCGAACACTGAAGCTTTCTTT. The complete variable domain, with remaining parts taken from reference TRBV19 and TRBJ1-1, reads DGGITQSPKYLFRKEGQNVTLSCEQNLNHDAMYWYRQDPGQGLRLIYYSQIVNDFQKGDIAEGYSVSREKKESFPLTVTSAQKNPTAFYLCASSSTGASNTEAFFGQGTRLTVV.